This TCR beta chain is from a study of cytomegalovirus exposure and HLA in healthy donors. Using immunoSEQ multiplex PCR, the repertoire was profiled, and TCRdb retains in-frame clones only, with some absent. The profile shows fewer than 120,000 clones, around nine tenths of them singletons. As regards this clone: The antigen is unknown.

Overall study results and limits: Reportedly, diagnosis of cytomegalovirus status by the classifier showed high specificity and sensitivity. Specific recognition of CMV antigens was confirmed in vitro for a few chains (all CMV-associated).

Per the germline V gene, CDR1 is SGHTA and CDR2 is FQGTGA. V shed 0 bases and J shed 9 bases, with 14 bases lying between them. The CDR3 totals 14 residues. The TCR was taken from a woman aged 30 to 39 in good health and CMV-seropositive. The sample taken for sequencing was PBMCs. The chain has TRBV7-3 and TRBJ1-2; D gene uncertain. CDR3 DNA: TGTGCCAGCAGCTTAACGGGAGGGAGCCCCAGCTACACCTTC. Amino acids: CASSLTGGSPSYTF.